This T cell receptor beta chain was identified during a study of shared clonotypes between healthy human individuals. Trimming cost V 4 bases and J 5 bases, with 11 bases left between them. The CDR3 runs 12 residues. Looked up from germline, CDR1 is SQVTM and CDR2 is ANQGSEA. It was CD45RO-negative cells, positively selected for CCR7, that made up naive CD8 cells, with terminally differentiated effector memory CD45RA+ cells excluded. Sequencing was performed with immunoSEQ multiplex PCR; in TCRdb, only in-frame clones are kept and a portion is missing. The table records fewer than 1 million clones, 96% of them present only once.

The genes are TRBV29-1 and TRBJ1-2; no firm D call. Sequenced input: naive CD8+ T cells sorted from blood. This receptor was identified in a man aged 25-40 years in good health. The CDR3 bases are TGCAGCGTTGGGCCGGCCGAATATGGCTACACCTTC. It yields the protein CSVGPAEYGYTF.